These 9 T cell receptor beta chains were all obtained from the same sample, sequenced in a study of technical replicates of blood from a handful of donors (TCRdb year 2017). The protocol used for the library was the immunoSEQ multiplex PCR assay. In TCRdb, the immuneACCESS table is reduced to in-frame sequences with V and J assigned. These tables do not hold every clone; where another copy was compared, an unresolved V gene accounts for under half, and the others remain unexplained. The sample has 95,000 to 100,000 clones on record, nearly 96% of them singletons. Clones ranked in the top ten supply approximately 0.2% of the sample. Sequencing was carried out using T cells isolated from PBMCs. The receptor set was obtained from a human donor in good health.

V gene TRBV2 combines with J gene TRBJ1-2, with a possible D match to TRBD1 (5 bases). CDR1 is SNHLY, CDR2 FYNNEI, per germline. Deletions cut 10 bases from V and 0 bases from J, with 21 bases between. The CDR3 runs to 16 residues. The CDR3 nucleotides are TGTGCCAACCGATCGCCGGGACTCCTCGCTAACTATGGCTACACCTTC. Its translation is CANRSPGLLANYGYTF.

This chain links TRBV5-5 with TRBJ1-1, with TRBD1 matching over 10 bases. This CDR3 region has 15 residues. With 4 bases clipped from V and 1 base from J, the junction kept 4 bases outside the gene matches. Per the germline V gene, CDR1 is SGHKS and CDR2 is YYEKEE (reference sequence). This CDR3 reads CASSKTGGENTEAFF. The CDR3 coding sequence is TGTGCCAGCAGCAAGACAGGGGGCGAGAACACTGAAGCTTTCTTT.

CDR3 residues: CASSPPLAYFRDRAKNIQYF. CDR3 nucleotides: TGTGCCAGCTCACCACCTCTGGCATACTTCCGGGACAGAGCCAAAAACATTCAGTACTTC. The V gene is TRBV18, the J gene TRBJ2-4; TRBD1 agrees at 7 bases. This CDR3 comprises 20 residues. Per the germline V gene, CDR1 is KGHSH and CDR2 is LQKENI. V lost 0 bases to trimming and J lost 0 bases; unmatched junction nucleotides: 14.

This chain uses TRBV7-8 with TRBJ2-7, with 9 positions matching TRBD1. The V and J ends lost 2 bases and 0 bases, in that order; junction bases with no gene match: 5. Germline V gives CDR1 SGHVS, CDR2 FQNEAQ. This CDR3 has 16 residues. CDR3 sequence (DNA): TGTGCCAGCAGCTTAAGTTGGGACAGGGCCTCCTACGAGCAGTACTTC. Translation gives CASSLSWDRASYEQYF.

The rearrangement uses TRBV27 and TRBJ2-5; the match to TRBD2 covers 11 bases. The V and J ends lost 3 bases and 0 bases, in that order; junction bases with no gene match: 3. The CDR3 has 16 residues. Germline lookup yields CDR1 MNHEY and CDR2 SMNVEV (reference sequence). The CDR3 sequence is CASSFWTSGYQETQYF. In DNA form, the CDR3 reads TGTGCCAGCAGTTTTTGGACTAGCGGGTACCAAGAGACCCAGTACTTC.

This clone was detected only once. This chain connects TRBV14 to TRBJ1-4; tentative D call: TRBD1 (5 bases). Trimming took off 0 bases at V and 0 bases at J, with 11 bases between the two ends. Looked up from germline, CDR1 is SGHDN and CDR2 is FVKESK. The CDR3 spans 17 residues. CDR3 in DNA: TGTGCCAGCAGCCAAGATTGGCGGGGCGCAACTAATGAAAAACTGTTTTTT. Encoded protein: CASSQDWRGATNEKLFF.

The J gene is TRBJ2-5, the V gene TRBV11-3; possibly TRBD1 for D (6 bases). This CDR3 region has 13 residues. Germline CDR1 and CDR2: SGHNT and YENEEA. Between the trimmed V and J ends, which lost 5 bases and 4 bases, there was a span of 11 bases. The CDR3 nucleotides are TGTGCCAGCAGCCCCACAGGGAGAGAGACCCAGTACTTC. Its translation is CASSPTGRETQYF. Variable domain in full (rest from reference TRBV11-3 and TRBJ2-5): EAGVVQSPRYKIIEKKQPVAFWCNPISGHNTLYWYLQNLGQGPELLIRYENEEAVDDSQLPKDRFSAERLKGVDSTLKIQPAELGDSAVYLCASSPTGRETQYFGPGTRLLVL.

V and J are TRBV11-2 and TRBJ2-5; 9 nucleotides match TRBD2. V was clipped by 3 bases and J by 5 bases; unmatched bases: 10. Germline V gives CDR1 SGHAT, CDR2 FQNNGV. The CDR3 covers 16 residues. Here the CDR3 DNA reads TGTGCCAGCAGCTTTAGCGGGGGTCCATCCGGGGAGACCCAGTACTTC. The encoded protein is CASSFSGGPSGETQYF.

This sequence joins TRBV30 and TRBJ2-3; 7 bases fit TRBD2. The CDR3 is 19 amino acids. The ends lost 6 bases at V and 2 bases at J; junction bases unmatched: 23. CDR1 is GTSNPN, CDR2 SVGIG, per germline (reference sequence). DNA for the CDR3: TGTGCCTGCTTGGGAGGGGCCCCTTTCGGCTTTACTATCACAGATACGCAGTATTTT. It yields the protein CACLGGAPFGFTITDTQYF.